The rows below give T cell receptor beta chains drawn from one sample of a study of blood T cell repertoires in COVID-19. Some clones are missing from TCRdb's copy, which holds only in-frame ones; the method was immunoSEQ multiplex PCR. The sample shows approximately 210,000 clones, 65% to 80% of them seen only once. The sequencing sample was made of PBMCs or T cells enriched from blood (not recorded which). All receptors derive from a woman aged 50 to 65 with acute COVID-19. Both conserved end residues are part of each CDR3.

TRBV5-1	TRBJ2-3	CASSLGRDTQYF
TRBV28	TRBJ1-1	CASNDPGGRETEAFF
TRBV7-3	TRBJ2-3	CASSERGGTDTQYF
TRBV12-5	TRBJ1-2	CASGIGTETYGYTF
TRBV5-5	TRBJ1-1	CASSGGWAGPSTEAFF
TRBV10-3	TRBJ1-4	CAISESPGQGGEKLFF
TRBV20-1	TRBJ1-5	CSASNRNTGPGNQPQHF
TRBV28	TRBJ2-1	CASRPSGTGRYNEQFF
TRBV7-2	TRBJ2-3	CASSFGGRVSDTQYF
TRBV7-6	TRBJ2-3	CASSSGWTATDTQYF
TRBV28	TRBJ1-1	CASSPPRGLEAFF
TRBV2	TRBJ2-1	CASRARGNYNEQFF
TRBV11-2	TRBJ1-1	CASSWDRGRMNTEAFF
TRBV7-2	TRBJ2-5	CASRRGGQETQYF
TRBV30	TRBJ2-1	CAWSVLVSGPRRSSYNEQFF
TRBV29-1	TRBJ1-2	CSVGSGNYGYTF
TRBV11-1	TRBJ2-5	CASSFIAGEGSGTQYF
TRBV12-3/TRBV12-4	TRBJ1-1	CASIRSGTEAFF
TRBV18	TRBJ1-4	CASSPPGGDYANEKLFF
TRBV7-7	TRBJ2-1	CASSLGASASYNEQFF
TRBV3-1/TRBV3-2	TRBJ1-5	CASSQDNGANQPQHF
TRBV7-3	TRBJ1-1	CASSLIWGGFTEAFF
TRBV28	TRBJ1-2	CASSLSGEEGYTF
TRBV19	TRBJ2-1	CASTSPGGSSYNEQFF